One and the same sample provided the 8 T cell receptor beta chains below, sequenced in a study of Graves' ophthalmopathy and Graves' hyperthyroidism (dated by TCRdb to 2017 to 2018). TCRdb lists the instrument as Illumina HiSeq 2000. For repertoire sequencing, the TCR beta CDR3 regions were amplified from RNA transcripts. The first round was an RT-PCR using HTBI primers with the Qiagen OneStep RT-PCR kit, and this first round was followed by a second-round multiplex PCR, then size selection and purification. The raw public reads went through TCRdb reprocessing: fastp at Q25, MiXCR clone calling, in-frame beta chains kept. Here each entry gathers all rows of one CDR3 protein and keeps the most common genes and DNA. A total of approximately 460,000 distinct CDR3 sequences appear in this sample, roughly an eighth of them only once. The ten biggest clones cover roughly 9.8% of the sample. Material: blood. The receptors shown here come from a woman aged 25 to 39 with Graves' ophthalmopathy. Donor details come from another sample of the same person, matched by shared clones.

This clonotype was seen at least ten times. The chain couples TRBV30 to TRBJ2-5; D gene unclear. Per germline, CDR1 GTSNPN and CDR2 SVGIG (reference sequence). Between the trimmed V and J ends, which lost 4 bases and 5 bases, there was a span of 8 bases. The CDR3 has 11 residues. The CDR3 region is CAWNSKETQYF. For the CDR3, the DNA is TGTGCCTGGAACTCGAAGGAGACCCAGTACTTC.

The J gene is TRBJ1-2, the V gene TRBV11-2; D is possibly TRBD1 (5 bases). The CDR3 is 16 amino acids. V was clipped by 5 bases and J by 4 bases, with 20 bases between them. Germline V lookup: CDR1 SGHAT, CDR2 FQNNGV. CDR3 protein: CASSQGRRGGGYGYTF. In nucleotides, the CDR3 is TGTGCCAGCAGCCAAGGCCGCCGTGGGGGTGGCTATGGCTACACCTTC.

The V and J genes are TRBV3-1 and TRBJ2-4; D is uncertain. Germline-derived CDR1 and CDR2 are LGHDT and YNNKEL (reference sequence). The CDR3 contains 14 residues. Between the trimmed V and J ends, which lost 0 bases and 4 bases, there was a span of 7 bases. CDR3 protein: CASSQDRPKNIQYF. CDR3 in DNA: TGTGCCAGCAGCCAAGATCGGCCGAAAAACATTCAGTACTTC.

The V gene is TRBV30, the J gene TRBJ1-1; D is perhaps TRBD1 (5 bases). Germline values: CDR1 GTSNPN, CDR2 SVGIG (reference sequence). The CDR3 runs to 14 residues. The ends were cut back, 2 bases at V and 3 bases at J, with 13 bases in the middle. DNA of the CDR3: TGTGCCTGGAGTATCGGGGGTATAGACACTGAAGCTTTCTTT. Translated, it gives CAWSIGGIDTEAFF.

Note on this clonotype: Since a much larger clone is just one base distant, this may be a read error. This CDR3 fails to terminate in the conserved phenylalanine or tryptophan, so it likely reflects a read error. The chain joins TRBV12-3 or TRBV12-4 to TRBJ2-7; TRBD1 matches 7 bases. The CDR3 covers 16 residues. V lost 5 bases, J lost 5 bases, and 15 bases stayed unmatched. The CDR3 DNA reads as TGTGCCAGCAGTCCGACTTACAGGGGTAATTACGACGAGCAGTACTAC. It specifies CASSPTYRGNYDEQYY.

There are many counts of this clonotype. The V gene is TRBV20-1, the J gene TRBJ2-5; 8 nucleotides line up with TRBD1. CDR1 is DFQATT, CDR2 SNEGSKA, per germline (reference sequence). The V and J ends lost 6 bases and 7 bases, in that order; junction bases with no gene match: 10. The CDR3 length is 13 residues. The CDR3 DNA reads as TGCAGTGCCAACGACAGGGGCTGGAGGACCCAGTACTTC. Translated, it gives CSANDRGWRTQYF.

This clonotype was detected many times. The chain recombines TRBV2 with TRBJ2-3; D remains unclear. V dropped 8 bases and J dropped 4 bases, with 4 bases sitting between them. CDR1 and CDR2 from the germline V gene are SNHLY and FYNNEI. This CDR3 comprises 10 residues. CDR3 sequence reads: CASFSDTQYF. CDR3 sequence (DNA): TGTGCCAGCTTTTCAGATACGCAGTATTTT. Filled out from reference TRBV2 and TRBJ2-3, the complete variable domain reads EPEVTQTPSHQVTQMGQEVILRCVPISNHLYFYWYRQILGQKVEFLVSFYNNEISEKSEIFDDQFSVERPDGSNFTLKIRSTKLEDSAMYFCASFSDTQYFGPGTRLTVL.

This clonotype was counted at least ten times. The chain carries TRBV19 and TRBJ1-1; no clear D. Looked up from germline, CDR1 is LNHDA and CDR2 is SQIVND (reference sequence). This CDR3 contains 13 residues. The V and J ends lost 7 bases and 1 base respectively, with 10 bases between them. In DNA form, the CDR3 reads TGTGCCAGTATGTGGGCCAGGAACACTGAAGCTTTCTTT. Amino acid sequence: CASMWARNTEAFF.